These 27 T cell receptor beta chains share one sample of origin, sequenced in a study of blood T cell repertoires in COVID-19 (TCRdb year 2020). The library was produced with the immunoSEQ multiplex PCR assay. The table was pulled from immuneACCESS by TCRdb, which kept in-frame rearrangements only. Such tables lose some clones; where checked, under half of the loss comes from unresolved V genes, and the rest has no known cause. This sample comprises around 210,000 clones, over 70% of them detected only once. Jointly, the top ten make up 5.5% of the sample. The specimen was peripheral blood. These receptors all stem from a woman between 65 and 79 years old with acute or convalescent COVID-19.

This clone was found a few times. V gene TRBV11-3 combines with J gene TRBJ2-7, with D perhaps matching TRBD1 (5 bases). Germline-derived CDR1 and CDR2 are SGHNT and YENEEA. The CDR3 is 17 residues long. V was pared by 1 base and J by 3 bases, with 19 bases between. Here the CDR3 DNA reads TGTGCCAGCAGCTTAGGAGTGGGAAGGCCCCAGGGCTACGAGCAGTACTTC. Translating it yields CASSLGVGRPQGYEQYF.

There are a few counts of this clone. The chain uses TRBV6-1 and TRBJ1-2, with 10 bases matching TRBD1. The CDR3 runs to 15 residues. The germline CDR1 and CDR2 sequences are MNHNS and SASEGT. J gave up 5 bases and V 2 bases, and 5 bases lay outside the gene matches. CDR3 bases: TGTGCCAGCAGTGAAACGGGACAGGGGATATATGGCTACACCTTC. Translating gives CASSETGQGIYGYTF.

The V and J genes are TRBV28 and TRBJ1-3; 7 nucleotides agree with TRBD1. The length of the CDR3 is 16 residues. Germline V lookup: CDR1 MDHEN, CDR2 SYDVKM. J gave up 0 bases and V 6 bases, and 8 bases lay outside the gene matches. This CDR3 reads CASSTDRPSSGNTIYF. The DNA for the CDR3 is TGTGCCAGCAGCACGGACAGGCCGAGCTCTGGAAACACCATATATTTT.

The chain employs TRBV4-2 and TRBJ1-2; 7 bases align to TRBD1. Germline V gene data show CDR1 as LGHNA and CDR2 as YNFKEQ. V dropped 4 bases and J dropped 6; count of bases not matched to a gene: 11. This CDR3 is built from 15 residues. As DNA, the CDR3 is TGTGCCAGCAGCCGAGACTCCGGGACAGCAGATGGCTACACCTTC. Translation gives CASSRDSGTADGYTF.

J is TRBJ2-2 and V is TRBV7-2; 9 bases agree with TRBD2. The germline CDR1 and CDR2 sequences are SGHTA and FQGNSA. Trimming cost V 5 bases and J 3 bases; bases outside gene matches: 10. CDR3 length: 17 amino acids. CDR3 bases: TGTGCCAGCAGCCGCGGGAGGGCCCTCCGGGACACCGGGGAGCTGTTTTTT. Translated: CASSRGRALRDTGELFF.

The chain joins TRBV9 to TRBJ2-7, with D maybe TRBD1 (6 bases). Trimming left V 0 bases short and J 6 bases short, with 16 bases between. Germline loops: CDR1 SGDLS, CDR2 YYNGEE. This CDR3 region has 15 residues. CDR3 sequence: CASSVGAGVSVEQYF. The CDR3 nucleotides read TGTGCCAGCAGCGTAGGGGCAGGGGTATCGGTCGAGCAGTACTTC.

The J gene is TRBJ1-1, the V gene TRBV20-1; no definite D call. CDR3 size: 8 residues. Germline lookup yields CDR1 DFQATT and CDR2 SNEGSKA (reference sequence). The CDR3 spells CMSVYAFF. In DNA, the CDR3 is TGCATGAGCGTCTACGCTTTCTTT.

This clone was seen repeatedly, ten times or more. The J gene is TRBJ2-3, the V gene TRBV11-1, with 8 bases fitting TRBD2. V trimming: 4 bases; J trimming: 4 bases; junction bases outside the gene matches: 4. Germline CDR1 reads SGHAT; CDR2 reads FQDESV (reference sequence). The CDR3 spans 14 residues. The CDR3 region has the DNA TGTGCCAGCAGCTACGGACTAGCCCCAGATACGCAGTATTTT. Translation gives CASSYGLAPDTQYF.

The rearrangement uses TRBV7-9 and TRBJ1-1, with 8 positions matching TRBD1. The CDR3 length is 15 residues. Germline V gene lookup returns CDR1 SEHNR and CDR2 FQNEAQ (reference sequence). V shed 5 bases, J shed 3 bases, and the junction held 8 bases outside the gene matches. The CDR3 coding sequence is TGTGCCAGCAGCAGTCAGGGGGCGTTGGACACTGAAGCTTTCTTT. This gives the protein CASSSQGALDTEAFF. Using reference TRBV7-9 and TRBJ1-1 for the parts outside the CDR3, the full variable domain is DTGVSQNPRHKITKRGQNVTFRCDPISEHNRLYWYRQTLGQGPEFLTYFQNEAQLEKSRLLSDRFSAERPKGSFSTLEIQRTEQGDSAMYLCASSSQGALDTEAFFGQGTRLTVV.

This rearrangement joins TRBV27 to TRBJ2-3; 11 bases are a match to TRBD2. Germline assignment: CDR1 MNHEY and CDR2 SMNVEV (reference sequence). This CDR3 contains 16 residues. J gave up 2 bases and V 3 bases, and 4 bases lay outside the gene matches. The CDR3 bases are TGTGCCAGCAGTTTTTTAGCGGGAGGGAACACAGATACGCAGTATTTT. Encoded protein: CASSFLAGGNTDTQYF.

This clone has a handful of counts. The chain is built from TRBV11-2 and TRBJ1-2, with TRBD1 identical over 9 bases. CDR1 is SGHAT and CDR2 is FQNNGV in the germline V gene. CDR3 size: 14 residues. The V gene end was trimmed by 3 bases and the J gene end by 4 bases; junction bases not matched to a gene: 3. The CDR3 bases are TGTGCCAGCAGCTTTGGACAGGGGATCTATGGCTACACCTTC. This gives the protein CASSFGQGIYGYTF.

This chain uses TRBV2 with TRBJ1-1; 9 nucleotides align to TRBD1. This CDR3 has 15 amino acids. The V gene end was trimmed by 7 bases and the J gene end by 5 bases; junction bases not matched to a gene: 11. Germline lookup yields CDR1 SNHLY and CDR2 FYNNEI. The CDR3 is CASTSKGGQGTEAFF. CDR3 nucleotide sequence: TGTGCCAGCACCTCCAAAGGGGGACAGGGTACTGAAGCTTTCTTT.

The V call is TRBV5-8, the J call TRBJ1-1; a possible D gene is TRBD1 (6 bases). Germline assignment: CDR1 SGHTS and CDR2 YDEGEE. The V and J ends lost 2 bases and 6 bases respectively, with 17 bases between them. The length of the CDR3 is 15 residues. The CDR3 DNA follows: TGTGCCAGCAGCTTAGGGGGAGTTTCGAAGGCTGAAGCTTTCTTT. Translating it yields CASSLGGVSKAEAFF.

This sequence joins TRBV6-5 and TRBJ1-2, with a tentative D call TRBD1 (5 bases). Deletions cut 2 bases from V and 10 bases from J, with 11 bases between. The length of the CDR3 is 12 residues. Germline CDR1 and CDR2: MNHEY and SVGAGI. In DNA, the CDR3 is TGTGCCAGCAGTTACACAGGACAAGACTACACCTTC. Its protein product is CASSYTGQDYTF.

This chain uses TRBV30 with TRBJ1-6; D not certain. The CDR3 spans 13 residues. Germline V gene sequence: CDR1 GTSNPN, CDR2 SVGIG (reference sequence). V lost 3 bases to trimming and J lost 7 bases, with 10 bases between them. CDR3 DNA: TGTGCCTGGAGGGGCAGCTCCAATTCACCCCTCCACTTT. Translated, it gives CAWRGSSNSPLHF.

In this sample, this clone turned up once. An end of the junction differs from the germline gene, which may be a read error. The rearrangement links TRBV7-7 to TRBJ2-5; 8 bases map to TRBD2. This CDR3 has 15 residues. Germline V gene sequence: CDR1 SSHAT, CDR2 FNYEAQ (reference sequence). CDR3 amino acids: CASSFRGAGGETQYF. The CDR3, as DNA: TGTGCTAGCAGCTTTCGAGGGGCGGGAGGAGAGACCCAGTACTTC.

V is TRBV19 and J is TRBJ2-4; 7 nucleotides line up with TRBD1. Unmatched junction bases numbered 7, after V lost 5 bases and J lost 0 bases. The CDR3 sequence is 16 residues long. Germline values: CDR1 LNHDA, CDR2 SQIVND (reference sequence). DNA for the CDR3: TGTGCCAGTAGTTCGGGACAGTCCCTAGCCAAAAACATTCAGTACTTC. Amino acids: CASSSGQSLAKNIQYF. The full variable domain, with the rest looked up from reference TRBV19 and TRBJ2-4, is DGGITQSPKYLFRKEGQNVTLSCEQNLNHDAMYWYRQDPGQGLRLIYYSQIVNDFQKGDIAEGYSVSREKKESFPLTVTSAQKNPTAFYLCASSSGQSLAKNIQYFGAGTRLSVL.

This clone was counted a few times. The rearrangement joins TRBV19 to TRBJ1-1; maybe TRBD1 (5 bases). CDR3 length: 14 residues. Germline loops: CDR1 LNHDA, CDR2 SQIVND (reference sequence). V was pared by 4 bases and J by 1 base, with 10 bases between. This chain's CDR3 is CASSKAGTNTEAFF. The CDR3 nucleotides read TGTGCCAGTAGTAAAGCGGGGACGAACACTGAAGCTTTCTTT.

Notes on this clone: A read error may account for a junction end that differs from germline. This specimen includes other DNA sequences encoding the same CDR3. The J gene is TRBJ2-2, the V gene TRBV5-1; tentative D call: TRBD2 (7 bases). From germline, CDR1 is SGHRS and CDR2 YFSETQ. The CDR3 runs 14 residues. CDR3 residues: CASRGGKNTGELFF. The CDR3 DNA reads TGTGCCAGCAGGGGAGGGAAGAACACCGGGGAGCTGTTTTTT.

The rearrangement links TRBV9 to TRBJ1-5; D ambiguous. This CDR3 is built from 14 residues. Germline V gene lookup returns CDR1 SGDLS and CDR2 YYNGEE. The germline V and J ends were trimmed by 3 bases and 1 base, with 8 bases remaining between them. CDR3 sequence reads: CASSDRQSNQPQHF. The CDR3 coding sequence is TGTGCCAGCAGCGATCGACAAAGCAATCAGCCCCAGCATTTT.

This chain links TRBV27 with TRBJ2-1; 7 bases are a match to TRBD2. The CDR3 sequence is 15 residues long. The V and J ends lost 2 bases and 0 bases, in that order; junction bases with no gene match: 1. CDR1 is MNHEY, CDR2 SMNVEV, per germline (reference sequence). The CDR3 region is CASSLAGVSYNEQFF. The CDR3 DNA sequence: TGTGCCAGCAGTTTAGCGGGAGTCTCCTACAATGAGCAGTTCTTC.

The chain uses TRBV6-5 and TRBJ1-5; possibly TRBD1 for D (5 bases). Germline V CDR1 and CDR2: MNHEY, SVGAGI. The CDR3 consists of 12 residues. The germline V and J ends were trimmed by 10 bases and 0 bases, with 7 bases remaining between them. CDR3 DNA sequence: TGTGCCATCGGGGGTAGCAATCAGCCCCAGCATTTT. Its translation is CAIGGSNQPQHF.

The CDR3 bases are TGTGCCAGCAGCCAACCAAAACTAGCGGGAGAGGTCGGGGAGCTGTTTTTT. It yields the protein CASSQPKLAGEVGELFF. The rearrangement uses TRBV4-2 and TRBJ2-2; 11 bases are shared with TRBD2. J gave up 7 bases and V 2 bases, and 9 bases lay outside the gene matches. Germline V gene lookup returns CDR1 LGHNA and CDR2 YNFKEQ. The CDR3 is 17 amino acids.

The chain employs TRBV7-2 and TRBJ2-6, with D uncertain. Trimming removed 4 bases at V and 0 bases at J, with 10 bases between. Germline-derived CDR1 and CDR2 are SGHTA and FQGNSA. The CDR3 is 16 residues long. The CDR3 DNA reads TGTGCCAGCAGCTCAATAAGCCGCTCTGGGGCCAACGTCCTGACTTTC. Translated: CASSSISRSGANVLTF.

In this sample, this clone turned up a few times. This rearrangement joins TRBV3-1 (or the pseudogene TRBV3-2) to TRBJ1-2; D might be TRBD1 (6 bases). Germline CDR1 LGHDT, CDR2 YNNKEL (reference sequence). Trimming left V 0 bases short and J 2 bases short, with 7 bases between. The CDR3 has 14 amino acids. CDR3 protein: CASSQEQGNYGYTF. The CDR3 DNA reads TGTGCCAGCAGCCAAGAACAGGGAAACTATGGCTACACCTTC.

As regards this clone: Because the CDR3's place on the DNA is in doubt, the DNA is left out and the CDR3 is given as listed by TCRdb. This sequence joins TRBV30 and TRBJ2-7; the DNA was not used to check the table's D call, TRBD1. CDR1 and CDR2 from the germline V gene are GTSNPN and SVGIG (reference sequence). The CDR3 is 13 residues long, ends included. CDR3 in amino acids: CAWSVGAGTAEYF.

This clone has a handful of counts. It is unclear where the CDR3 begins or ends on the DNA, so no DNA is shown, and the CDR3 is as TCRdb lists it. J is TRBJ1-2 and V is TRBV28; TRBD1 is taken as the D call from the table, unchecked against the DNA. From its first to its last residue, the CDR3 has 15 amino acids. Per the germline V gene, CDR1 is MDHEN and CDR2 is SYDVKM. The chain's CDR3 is CASSSSEQGTYGYTF.